This T cell receptor (beta chain) derives from a study of blood T cell repertoires in COVID-19. For the study at large: There were acute and convalescent COVID-19 samples, and they came from the United States, Italy and Spain. T cells, B-cell-depleted T cells, or PBMCs provided the cDNA or gDNA that served as material.

Germline V gives CDR1 SGHDN, CDR2 FVKESK. The CDR3 sequence is 16 residues long. The V gene lost 0 bases and the J gene lost 8 bases, with 16 bases spanning the gap. Seattle cases were enrolled at active infection and followed longitudinally. In the authors' methods: Scientists estimated how many nucleated cells there were by amplifying reference gene primers. The assay was immunoSEQ multiplex PCR, and TCRdb's table has in-frame clones only and misses some. V, J and clone size are those of that table, while D and trimming were read from the DNA. The profile shows approximately 97,000 clones, 92% of them singletons.

Sequencing was carried out using peripheral blood. J is TRBJ1-4 and V is TRBV14, with a weak D call TRBD1 (5 bases). The TCR sequence derives from a woman aged 45-59 years with COVID-19, enrolled during active disease. The CDR3 sequence is CASSQDQPGMKEKLFF. CDR3 sequence (DNA): TGTGCCAGCAGCCAAGATCAGCCAGGGATGAAAGAAAAACTGTTTTTT.